These 10 T cell receptor beta chains were sequenced from one sample in a study of T-cell reconstitution after alpha-beta-depleted transplantation in children. Using unique molecular identifiers, the investigators prepared the TCRbeta library. TCRdb re-derived calls from the PCR reads in MiXCR, one entry per CDR3 protein. The sample lists some 500,000 distinct CDR3 sequences, approximately 20% seen once, with about 3.1% in the top ten. Material: PBMCs from the stem cell graft donor, obtained from the stem cell graft. The source is a human donor who donated a stem cell graft to a child with acute lymphoblastic leukemia.

In its sample, this clonotype was seen many times. The chain is built from TRBV5-1 and TRBJ2-5, with TRBD2 as a possible D gene (6 bases). CDR1 SGHRS and CDR2 YFSETQ come from the germline V gene. The CDR3 runs 14 residues. Trimming left V 3 bases short and J 0 bases short, with 9 bases between. The CDR3 is CASSSGLNQETQYF. For the CDR3, the DNA is TGCGCCAGCAGCTCGGGACTGAACCAAGAGACCCAGTACTTC.

In its sample, this clonotype was seen a few times. This chain uses TRBV7-8 with TRBJ2-7; D is possibly TRBD2 (6 bases). The CDR3 runs 14 residues. In germline, CDR1 is SGHVS, CDR2 FQNEAQ. The V end lost 5 bases, the J end lost 3 bases, and 14 bases lay between the germline ends. DNA of the CDR3: TGTGCCAGCAGCGCGGGACTCTCATACTACGAGCAGTACTTC. This translates into CASSAGLSYYEQYF.

The gene calls are TRBV9 and TRBJ2-3; D remains unclear. Germline assignment: CDR1 SGDLS and CDR2 YYNGEE. The CDR3 loop spans 14 amino acids. Trimming removed 0 bases from V and 2 bases from J, with 7 bases in between. This CDR3 reads CASSVDGITDTQYF. The CDR3 region has the DNA TGTGCCAGCAGCGTAGATGGGATCACAGATACGCAGTATTTT.

V is TRBV6-5 and J is TRBJ1-2; 8 nucleotides align to TRBD1. The germline V gene encodes CDR1 MNHEY and CDR2 SVGAGI. This CDR3 region has 16 residues. The junction had 6 bases not matched to a gene; V was cut back by 1 base and J by 2 bases. CDR3 sequence: CASSYYNTGGNYGYTF. Here the CDR3 DNA reads TGTGCCAGCAGTTACTACAACACAGGGGGAAACTATGGCTACACCTTC.

This clonotype came up a few times. This chain connects TRBV12-3 or TRBV12-4 to TRBJ1-1; D is perhaps TRBD1 (6 bases). This CDR3 comprises 13 residues. V lost 6 bases and J 5 bases, leaving 13 bases between the germline ends. The CDR3 DNA reads TGTGCCAGCAGCCCATTCGGACAGACTGAAGCTTTCTTT. Its translation is CASSPFGQTEAFF.

CDR3 sequence (DNA): TGTGCCAGCAGCTTGGGACTAGCCTGCAATGAGCAGTTCTTC. Protein sequence: CASSLGLACNEQFF. The chain couples TRBV7-3 to TRBJ2-1; 9 bases line up with TRBD2. This CDR3 has 14 amino acids. Losses at the gene ends were 3 bases for V and 6 bases for J; bases not matched to a gene: 3. The germline V gene has CDR1 SGHTA and CDR2 FQGTGA. Variable domain in full (rest from reference TRBV7-3 and TRBJ2-1): GAGVSQTPSNKVTEKGKYVELRCDPISGHTALYWYRQSLGQGPEFLIYFQGTGAADDSGLPNDRFFAVRPEGSVSTLKIQRTERGDSAVYLCASSLGLACNEQFFGPGTRLTVL.

The gene calls are TRBV7-6 and TRBJ2-3; D call uncertain. The germline CDR1 and CDR2 sequences are SGHVS and FNYEAQ. V lost 5 bases and J 0 bases, leaving 12 bases between the germline ends. The CDR3 loop spans 15 amino acids. The CDR3, as DNA: TGTGCCAGCAGCCGACGGACCTATAGCACAGATACGCAGTATTTT. As protein: CASSRRTYSTDTQYF.

The chain is built from TRBV7-9 and TRBJ2-7, with D perhaps TRBD2 (5 bases). Germline loops: CDR1 SEHNR, CDR2 FQNEAQ (reference sequence). This CDR3 is built from 13 residues. Trimming removed 5 bases from V and 3 bases from J, with 11 bases in between. CDR3 bases: TGTGCCAGCAGCCCCGCGGGTTTCTACGAGCAGTACTTC. Translating gives CASSPAGFYEQYF.

Here the CDR3 reads CASSFLNGSTDTQYF. CDR3 bases: TGTGCCAGCAGCTTTCTTAACGGGAGCACAGATACGCAGTATTTT. J is TRBJ2-3 and V is TRBV7-9; D ambiguous. Trimming took off 3 bases at V and 0 bases at J, with 10 bases between the two ends. Germline values: CDR1 SEHNR, CDR2 FQNEAQ (reference sequence). CDR3 length: 15 amino acids.

This clonotype has just a few counts. The J gene is TRBJ2-1, the V gene TRBV5-1, with TRBD2 matching 14 bases. V lost 3 bases and J lost 7; bases outside the gene matches: 3. Per the germline V gene, CDR1 is SGHRS and CDR2 is YFSETQ. The CDR3 totals 15 residues. The CDR3 region has the DNA TGCGCCAGCAGCTCGGGGACTAGCGGGAGTAATGAGCAGTTCTTC. This translates into CASSSGTSGSNEQFF. Variable domain in full (rest from reference TRBV5-1 and TRBJ2-1): KAGVTQTPRYLIKTRGQQVTLSCSPISGHRSVSWYQQTPGQGLQFLFEYFSETQRNKGNFPGRFSGRQFSNSRSEMNVSTLELGDSALYLCASSSGTSGSNEQFFGPGTRLTVL.